This T cell receptor (beta chain) comes out of a study of blood T cell repertoires in COVID-19. Trimming stripped 3 bases from V and 0 bases from J, with 12 bases between. The germline CDR1 and CDR2 sequences are LNHDA and SQIVND (reference sequence). This CDR3 has 16 amino acids. As originally analysed: Amplification from reference gene primers served as the basis for estimated nucleated cell counts. Profiled with immunoSEQ multiplex PCR; TCRdb holds only in-frame clones, not every one. The D gene and trimming were derived from the DNA, and the V and J assignments and clone size from that table. The sample records approximately 66,000 clones, around nine tenths being singletons.

The gene calls are TRBV19 and TRBJ2-4, with D perhaps matching TRBD1 (5 bases). Sequencing was done on a sample of peripheral blood. The TCR was taken from a man in his sixties with acute or convalescent COVID-19. The CDR3 reads CASSIQGPVAKNIQYF. Here the CDR3 DNA reads TGTGCCAGTAGTATCCAGGGTCCTGTAGCCAAAAACATTCAGTACTTC.